A single sample is the source of the 30 T cell receptor beta chains below, sequenced in a study of human T cells and chemical hapten exposure. Time point noted: patch test 1, 2 weeks after DPC sensitization. Treatment indicated: therapeutic diphenylcyclopropenone sensitization with weekly scalp DPC. TCRdb used MiXCR to reprocess the RACE reads, holding one entry per CDR3 protein. Among some 190,000 distinct CDR3 sequences listed, about a fifth were seen once. The sequencing here drew on whole blood, taken in connection with sensitization to the hapten diphenylcyclopropenone (DPC). The receptors shown here come from a woman between 50 and 59 years old with alopecia areata. Some clones in this sample may be carry-over from other donors' samples.

The chain combines TRBV20-1 with TRBJ2-7; D gene unclear. V dropped 4 bases and J dropped 4 bases, with 11 bases sitting between them. This CDR3 contains 12 residues. Germline V gene data show CDR1 as DFQATT and CDR2 as SNEGSKA (reference sequence). The CDR3 region has the DNA TGCAGTGCTACTCCTAATGAGTACGAGCAGTACTTC. This encodes CSATPNEYEQYF.

The J gene is TRBJ2-7, the V gene TRBV10-3; TRBD2 is a possible D gene (6 bases). Trimming stripped 0 bases from V and 4 bases from J, with 10 bases between. The CDR3 is 14 amino acids. Germline values: CDR1 ENHRY, CDR2 SYGVKD. As DNA, the CDR3 is TGTGCCATCAGTGAGTCGGGGGGAAGGTACGAGCAGTACTTC. Translated: CAISESGGRYEQYF.

This clonotype was counted between two and nine times. The V and J genes are TRBV5-1 and TRBJ2-1; 13 bases map to TRBD2. The CDR3 is 14 residues long. After removal of 8 bases from V and 7 bases from J, the junction contained 6 bases not matched to a gene. Per germline, CDR1 SGHRS and CDR2 YFSETQ. In DNA, the CDR3 is TGCGCCAGTGGACTAGCGGGAGCCTTAAATGAGCAGTTCTTC. Translation gives CASGLAGALNEQFF.

J is TRBJ1-2 and V is TRBV16, with a possible D match to TRBD1 (5 bases). Germline V gene sequence: CDR1 KGHSY, CDR2 FQNENV. The CDR3 runs to 12 residues. V lost 0 bases to trimming and J lost 11 bases, with 10 bases between them. The CDR3 DNA is TGTGCCAGCAGCCAATCGAGGGGAATTTACACCTTC. Encoded protein: CASSQSRGIYTF.

The gene calls are TRBV5-1 and TRBJ2-1; a weak D match, TRBD2 (5 bases). CDR1 is SGHRS, CDR2 YFSETQ, per germline. The V gene lost 3 bases and the J gene lost 4 bases, with 17 bases spanning the gap. The CDR3 has 16 amino acids. Here the CDR3 reads CASSSKRTVEYNEQFF. CDR3 coding DNA: TGCGCCAGCAGCTCGAAACGGACTGTCGAATACAATGAGCAGTTCTTC.

A few counts support this clonotype. V is TRBV11-3 and J is TRBJ2-1, with a weak D call TRBD2 (5 bases). The germline V gene encodes CDR1 SGHNT and CDR2 YENEEA. CDR3 length equals 14 residues. V was clipped by 1 base and J by 6 bases, with 10 bases between them. The CDR3 nucleotides read TGTGCCAGCAGCTTAGTCGGACTGAGCAATGAGCAGTTCTTC. Translating it yields CASSLVGLSNEQFF.

This clonotype was counted only a few times. J is TRBJ2-3 and V is TRBV25-1, with D uncertain. Trimming removed 5 bases at V and 2 bases at J, with 14 bases between. CDR3 length: 15 residues. Germline V gene data show CDR1 as MGHDK and CDR2 as SYGVNS. CDR3 nucleotides: TGTGCCAGCAGTAAAACGGTCCGGTACACAGATACGCAGTATTTT. Its translation is CASSKTVRYTDTQYF.

The CDR3, as DNA: TGCGCCAGCAGCTTGGAAGGGGCTAGCGACGAGCAGTACTTC. Its protein product is CASSLEGASDEQYF. The rearrangement uses TRBV5-1 and TRBJ2-7; D is possibly TRBD2 (6 bases). V gave up 0 bases and J gave up 5 bases, with 12 bases separating them. This CDR3 has 14 residues. Germline assignment: CDR1 SGHRS and CDR2 YFSETQ.

The chain links TRBV10-3 to TRBJ2-2; D might be TRBD2 (5 bases). The CDR3 extends over 16 amino acids. Germline assignment: CDR1 ENHRY and CDR2 SYGVKD. Trimming cost V 2 bases and J 7 bases, with 17 bases left between them. DNA of the CDR3: TGTGCCATCAGTGAGGGGCTGGACTTCGTGGGCGGGGAGCTGTTTTTT. Protein sequence: CAISEGLDFVGGELFF.

The chain joins TRBV5-1 to TRBJ2-2, with 10 nucleotides matching TRBD2. Germline V gives CDR1 SGHRS, CDR2 YFSETQ. There are 14 residues in the CDR3. V lost 3 bases, J lost 5 bases, and 1 base stayed unmatched. The CDR3 here is CASSWTSGTGELFF. As DNA, the CDR3 is TGCGCCAGCAGCTGGACTAGCGGAACCGGGGAGCTGTTTTTT.

This clonotype was detected only a few times. This chain connects TRBV12-3 or TRBV12-4 to TRBJ2-1; 9 positions match TRBD2. The CDR3 has 14 residues. V lost 8 bases and J lost 9; bases outside the gene matches: 11. As DNA, the CDR3 is TGTGCCAGCGGCCCGGCGGGAGGGCCTGGTGAGCAGTTCTTC. Translation: CASGPAGGPGEQFF.

This chain links TRBV15 with TRBJ2-1; D uncertain. CDR3 size: 15 residues. V lost 3 bases and J 0 bases, leaving 9 bases between the germline ends. CDR1 LNHNV and CDR2 YYDKDF come from the germline V gene (reference sequence). CDR3 protein: CATSRIESSYNEQFF. The CDR3, as DNA: TGTGCCACCAGCAGGATAGAGAGCTCCTACAATGAGCAGTTCTTC. The full variable domain, completed using reference TRBV15 and TRBJ2-1, is DAMVIQNPRYQVTQFGKPVTLSCSQTLNHNVMYWYQQKSSQAPKLLFHYYDKDFNNEADTPDNFQSRRPNTSFCFLDIRSPGLGDTAMYLCATSRIESSYNEQFFGPGTRLTVL.

This clonotype was counted a few times. The chain uses TRBV29-1 and TRBJ2-5; 8 bases are a match to TRBD1. The ends lost 2 bases at V and 2 bases at J; junction bases unmatched: 4. The germline CDR1 and CDR2 sequences are SQVTM and ANQGSEA. The CDR3 consists of 14 residues. DNA of the CDR3: TGCAGCGTTGAACTTGACAGGGGACAAGAGACCCAGTACTTC. Translating it yields CSVELDRGQETQYF. The full variable domain, in which reference TRBV29-1 and TRBJ2-5 provide the parts outside the CDR3, is SAVISQKPSRDICQRGTSLTIQCQVDSQVTMMFWYRQQPGQSLTLIATANQGSEATYESGFVIDKFPISRPNLTFSTLTVSNMSPEDSSIYLCSVELDRGQETQYFGPGTRLLVL.

Only a few counts were recorded for this clonotype. The chain links TRBV14 to TRBJ2-1; the D is unclear. Germline loops: CDR1 SGHDN, CDR2 FVKESK. This CDR3 region has 14 residues. V lost 4 bases and J 6 bases, leaving 13 bases between the germline ends. The CDR3 DNA reads as TGTGCCAGCAGCCGATTGAACCCCCCCAATGAGCAGTTCTTC. Protein product: CASSRLNPPNEQFF.

The J gene is TRBJ2-2, the V gene TRBV5-1; no reliable D call. Deletions cut 0 bases from V and 5 bases from J, with 5 bases between. The CDR3 sequence is 13 residues long. Germline lookup yields CDR1 SGHRS and CDR2 YFSETQ. CDR3 protein: CASSLVLTGELFF. The CDR3 DNA is TGCGCCAGCAGCTTGGTGTTAACCGGGGAGCTGTTTTTT. Full variable domain (outside the CDR3, taken from reference TRBV5-1 and TRBJ2-2): KAGVTQTPRYLIKTRGQQVTLSCSPISGHRSVSWYQQTPGQGLQFLFEYFSETQRNKGNFPGRFSGRQFSNSRSEMNVSTLELGDSALYLCASSLVLTGELFFGEGSRLTVL.

This clonotype was counted a few times. The rearrangement uses TRBV20-1 and TRBJ2-1; the D gene is possibly TRBD2 (6 bases). CDR3 length: 15 amino acids. In germline, CDR1 is DFQATT, CDR2 SNEGSKA (reference sequence). Trimming removed 7 bases at V and 6 bases at J, with 22 bases between. This CDR3 reads CSVSGLATHGNEQFF. In DNA form, the CDR3 reads TGCAGTGTCAGCGGGCTAGCGACCCATGGCAATGAGCAGTTCTTC.

The V call is TRBV4-2, the J call TRBJ1-4; possibly TRBD1 for D (6 bases). The V gene's germline CDR1 is LGHNA and CDR2 YNFKEQ. This CDR3 contains 13 residues. V dropped 4 bases and J dropped 5 bases, with 8 bases sitting between them. The CDR3 coding sequence is TGTGCCAGCAGCCCGCAGGGGAATGAAAAACTGTTTTTT. It is translated as CASSPQGNEKLFF.

This clonotype was detected only a few times. This chain joins TRBV29-1 and TRBJ2-2; possibly TRBD1 for D (6 bases). The length of the CDR3 is 17 residues. V lost 4 bases and J 1 base, leaving 19 bases between the germline ends. Germline CDR1 is SQVTM and CDR2 is ANQGSEA. CDR3 bases: TGCAGCGTTGGGGTCCCGACCGGGACACAGAACACCGGGGAGCTGTTTTTT. It encodes CSVGVPTGTQNTGELFF.

The chain has TRBV10-2 and TRBJ2-6; 11 nucleotides match TRBD2. There are 17 residues in the CDR3. J was trimmed by 1 base and V by 6 bases; bases with no gene match: 5. Germline lookup yields CDR1 WSHSY and CDR2 SAAADI. The CDR3 DNA is TGCGCCAGCAGGCAGGGACTAGCGGAGTCTGGGGCCAACGTCCTGACTTTC. The encoded protein is CASRQGLAESGANVLTF.

This clonotype was seen only once. CDR3 nucleotides: TGTGCCAGCAGGATCGGGACAGCCTATAATTCACCCCTCCACTTT. It encodes CASRIGTAYNSPLHF. The J gene is TRBJ1-6, the V gene TRBV12-3 or TRBV12-4, with 7 bases identical to TRBD1. Trimming at V came to 6 bases and at J to 2 bases, leaving 4 bases not matched to a gene. The CDR3 runs 15 residues.

V is TRBV10-1 and J is TRBJ2-2, with D possibly called TRBD1 or TRBD2 (5 bases each). Germline values: CDR1 WNHNN, CDR2 SYGVQD (reference sequence). V was trimmed by 0 bases and J by 6 bases, leaving 8 bases between them. CDR3 length equals 14 residues. CDR3 sequence: CASSESGDAGELFF. Here the CDR3 DNA reads TGCGCCAGCAGTGAGTCGGGGGATGCCGGGGAGCTGTTTTTT.

Only a few counts were recorded for this clonotype. The chain carries TRBV12-3 or TRBV12-4 and TRBJ2-5; tentative D call: TRBD2 (6 bases). V gave up 3 bases and J gave up 5 bases, with 10 bases separating them. The length of the CDR3 is 13 residues. CDR3 loop: CASSFGGLETQYF. The DNA for the CDR3 is TGTGCCAGCAGTTTCGGGGGACTGGAGACCCAGTACTTC.

The chain couples TRBV6-2 or TRBV6-3 to TRBJ1-5, with a tentative D call TRBD1 (5 bases). The CDR3 sequence is 14 residues long. The germline CDR1 and CDR2 sequences are MNHEY and SVGEGT. The V end was cut by 2 bases, the J end by 4 bases, with 9 bases between. CDR3 region: CASSYGAVNQPQHF. CDR3 bases: TGTGCCAGCAGTTACGGGGCAGTTAATCAGCCCCAGCATTTT.

This chain connects TRBV11-3 to TRBJ2-1, with TRBD2 identical over 7 bases. This CDR3 is 15 amino acids long. Germline-derived CDR1 and CDR2 are SGHNT and YENEEA. The trim removed 5 bases at V and 8 bases at J, leaving 12 bases unmatched. CDR3 sequence (DNA): TGTGCCAGCAGCCTGGTCAGTGGGCTAGCGGATGAGCAGTTCTTC. Amino acids: CASSLVSGLADEQFF.

The chain couples TRBV9 to TRBJ2-1; either TRBD1 or TRBD2 may supply D (5 bases each). This CDR3 is built from 15 residues. Germline CDR1 SGDLS, CDR2 YYNGEE. Trimming removed 0 bases at V and 7 bases at J, with 14 bases between. The CDR3 spells CASSVEWGSQNEQFF. The CDR3 DNA reads TGTGCCAGCAGCGTAGAGTGGGGGAGTCAAAATGAGCAGTTCTTC.

There are a few counts of this clonotype. The chain carries TRBV3-1 and TRBJ1-1; no clear D. Germline CDR1 LGHDT, CDR2 YNNKEL (reference sequence). CDR3 size: 14 residues. V lost 0 bases, J lost 9 bases, and 14 bases lay in between. CDR3 sequence (DNA): TGTGCCAGCAGCCAAGATTTGGGGAGGCATAAAGCTTTCTTT. Amino acid sequence: CASSQDLGRHKAFF.

There are a few counts of this clonotype. The chain joins TRBV11-3 to TRBJ2-2; 9 nucleotides agree with TRBD2. This CDR3 is built from 16 residues. From germline, CDR1 is SGHNT and CDR2 YENEEA. V was pared by 5 bases and J by 6 bases, with 10 bases of the junction left unmatched. This CDR3 is CASSPGVAGVSGELFF. DNA of the CDR3: TGTGCCAGCAGCCCTGGGGTAGCGGGAGTGTCCGGGGAGCTGTTTTTT.

This clonotype showed up many times. The rearrangement joins TRBV5-4 to TRBJ2-1, with no clear D. V was shortened by 3 bases and J by 2 bases, with 12 bases between the two germline ends. Germline-derived CDR1 and CDR2 are SGHNT and YYREEE (reference sequence). The CDR3 is made up of 15 amino acids. The CDR3 is CASSSDPVAYNEQFF. DNA of the CDR3: TGTGCCAGCAGCTCCGACCCGGTTGCCTACAATGAGCAGTTCTTC.

This chain uses TRBV5-1 with TRBJ2-7, with 10 bases that match TRBD1. Germline V gives CDR1 SGHRS, CDR2 YFSETQ. This CDR3 contains 13 residues. V lost 0 bases, J lost 6 bases, and 0 bases stayed unmatched. CDR3 sequence reads: CASSLGTGGEQYF. CDR3 bases: TGCGCCAGCAGCTTGGGGACAGGGGGCGAGCAGTACTTC.

This chain uses TRBV27 with TRBJ2-5; 8 bases are a match to TRBD1. Germline CDR1 and CDR2: MNHEY and SMNVEV (reference sequence). Trimming took 3 bases from V and 5 from J; bases not matched to a gene: 5. CDR3 length equals 14 residues. CDR3 amino acids: CASSLGQASETQYF. CDR3 nucleotide sequence: TGTGCCAGCAGTTTGGGACAGGCGTCGGAGACCCAGTACTTC.